The clone carrying this T cell receptor beta chain was picked up many times. Its target is unknown. The sample is drawn from a study of early T cells in non-severe SARS-CoV-2 infection. For the study at large: The chains were unpaired, and the sequenced material was bulk RNA from unsorted whole blood. Whole-study findings and limits: Using VDJdb, the matching emphasized anti-spike CD8 responses while missing private and CD4 specificities.

This CDR3 has 14 amino acids. V lost 2 bases and J 8 bases, leaving 15 bases between the germline ends. Germline CDR1 is MNHNY and CDR2 is SVGAGI (reference sequence). Unique molecular identifiers (one per individual cDNA molecule) were attached. In TCRdb, the 5' RACE reads were re-called with MiXCR into one record per CDR3 protein. This repertoire shows 60,000 to 70,000 distinct CDR3 sequences, over 4.5% found once; its top ten account for around 5.2%. The TCR comes from an adult who was a healthcare worker with PCR-confirmed SARS-CoV-2 infection or an uninfected control (not recorded which). The V and J genes are TRBV6-6 and TRBJ1-2; D unclear. Sequenced input: whole blood. CDR3 protein: CASSYERASRGYTF. CDR3 DNA sequence: TGTGCCAGCAGTTACGAGAGGGCAAGCAGAGGCTACACCTTC.